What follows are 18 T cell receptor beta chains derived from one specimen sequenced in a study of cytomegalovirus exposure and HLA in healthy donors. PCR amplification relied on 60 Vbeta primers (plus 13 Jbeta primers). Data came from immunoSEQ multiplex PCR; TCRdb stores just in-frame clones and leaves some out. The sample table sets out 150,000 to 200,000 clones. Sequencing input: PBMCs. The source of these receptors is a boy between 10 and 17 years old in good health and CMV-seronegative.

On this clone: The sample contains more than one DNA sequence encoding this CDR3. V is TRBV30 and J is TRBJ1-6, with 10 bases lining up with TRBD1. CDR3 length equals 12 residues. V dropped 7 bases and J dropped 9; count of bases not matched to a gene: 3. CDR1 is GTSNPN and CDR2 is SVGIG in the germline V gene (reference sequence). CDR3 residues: CALRDRGSPLHF. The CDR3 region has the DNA TGTGCCTTGCGGGACAGGGGTTCACCCCTCCACTTT.

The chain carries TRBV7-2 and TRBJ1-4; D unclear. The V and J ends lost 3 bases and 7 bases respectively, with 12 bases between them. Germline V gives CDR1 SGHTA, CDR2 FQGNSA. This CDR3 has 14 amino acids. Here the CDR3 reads CASSFIGNPEKLFF. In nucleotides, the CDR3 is TGTGCCAGCAGCTTTATTGGCAACCCTGAAAAACTGTTTTTT.

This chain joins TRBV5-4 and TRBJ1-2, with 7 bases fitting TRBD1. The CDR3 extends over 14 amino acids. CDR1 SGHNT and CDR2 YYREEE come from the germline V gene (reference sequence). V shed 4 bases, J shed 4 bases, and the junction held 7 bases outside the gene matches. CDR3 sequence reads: CASSRDRVLYGYTF. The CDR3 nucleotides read TGTGCCAGCAGCCGAGACAGGGTGCTCTATGGCTACACCTTC.

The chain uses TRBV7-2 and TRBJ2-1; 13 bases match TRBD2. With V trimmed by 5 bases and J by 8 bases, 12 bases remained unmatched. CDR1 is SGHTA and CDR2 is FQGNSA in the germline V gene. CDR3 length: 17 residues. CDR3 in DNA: TGTGCCAGCAGCCGCGCCGGAAGGACTAGCGGGGGATATGAGCAGTTCTTC. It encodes CASSRAGRTSGGYEQFF.

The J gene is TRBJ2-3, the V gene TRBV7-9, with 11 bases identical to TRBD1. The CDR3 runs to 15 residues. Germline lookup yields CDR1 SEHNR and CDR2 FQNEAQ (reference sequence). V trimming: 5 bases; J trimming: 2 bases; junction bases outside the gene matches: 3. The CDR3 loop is CASSRGQGATDTQYF. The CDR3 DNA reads TGTGCCAGCAGCCGTGGACAGGGGGCCACAGATACGCAGTATTTT.

The CDR3 DNA is TGTGCCAGCAGCCCCATGACAGGGGGCCTCGAAAAACTGTTTTTT. The encoded protein is CASSPMTGGLEKLFF. The gene calls are TRBV7-9 and TRBJ1-4; 10 nucleotides match TRBD1. The CDR3 loop spans 15 amino acids. Germline V gives CDR1 SEHNR, CDR2 FQNEAQ (reference sequence). J gave up 8 bases and V 5 bases, and 8 bases lay outside the gene matches.

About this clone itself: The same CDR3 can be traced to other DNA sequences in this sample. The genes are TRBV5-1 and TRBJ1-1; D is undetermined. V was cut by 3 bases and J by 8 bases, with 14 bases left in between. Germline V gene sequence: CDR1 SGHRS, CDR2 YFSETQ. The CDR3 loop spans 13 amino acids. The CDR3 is CASSSDFATEAFF. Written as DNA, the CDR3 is TGCGCCAGCAGCTCAGACTTCGCCACCGAAGCTTTCTTT.

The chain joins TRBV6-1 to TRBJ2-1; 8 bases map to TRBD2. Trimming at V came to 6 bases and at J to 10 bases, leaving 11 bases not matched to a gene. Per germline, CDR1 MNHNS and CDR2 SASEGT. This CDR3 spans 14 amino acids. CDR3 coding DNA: TGTGCCAGCAGAAGAACGACTAGCGCGGGCGAGCAGTTCTTC. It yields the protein CASRRTTSAGEQFF.

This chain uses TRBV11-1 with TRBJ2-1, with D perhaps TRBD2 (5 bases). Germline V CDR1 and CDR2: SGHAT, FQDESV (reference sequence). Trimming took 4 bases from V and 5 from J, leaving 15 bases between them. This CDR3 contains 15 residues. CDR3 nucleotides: TGTGCCAGCAGCTCGGGGTTAGGAGGTCACAATGAGCAGTTCTTC. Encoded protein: CASSSGLGGHNEQFF.

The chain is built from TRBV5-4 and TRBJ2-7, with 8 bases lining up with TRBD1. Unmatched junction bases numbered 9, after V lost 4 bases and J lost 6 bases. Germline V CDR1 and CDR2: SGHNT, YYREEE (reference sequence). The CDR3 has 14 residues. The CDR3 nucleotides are TGTGCCAGCAGCGATTTCGCAGGGGGCCCCGAGCAGTACTTC. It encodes CASSDFAGGPEQYF.

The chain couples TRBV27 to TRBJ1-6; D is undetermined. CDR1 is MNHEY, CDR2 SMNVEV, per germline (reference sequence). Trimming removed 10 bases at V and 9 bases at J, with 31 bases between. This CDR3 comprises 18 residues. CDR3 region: CATRDRALIPEDFSPLHF. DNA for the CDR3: TGTGCCACTCGAGACCGAGCATTGATTCCCGAGGACTTTTCACCCCTCCACTTT.

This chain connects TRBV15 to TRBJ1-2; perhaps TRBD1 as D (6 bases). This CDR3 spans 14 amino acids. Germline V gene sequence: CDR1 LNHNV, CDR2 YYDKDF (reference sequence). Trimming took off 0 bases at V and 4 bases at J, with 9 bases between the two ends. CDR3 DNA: TGTGCCACCAGCAGAGAGGGGGCTGGCTATGGCTACACCTTC. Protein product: CATSREGAGYGYTF.

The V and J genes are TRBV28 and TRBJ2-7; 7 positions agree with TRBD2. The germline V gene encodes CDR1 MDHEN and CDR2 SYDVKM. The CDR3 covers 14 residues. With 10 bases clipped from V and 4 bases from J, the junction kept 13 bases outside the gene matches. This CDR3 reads CATCIASGVYEQYF. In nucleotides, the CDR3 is TGTGCCACCTGTATCGCAAGCGGGGTATACGAGCAGTACTTC.

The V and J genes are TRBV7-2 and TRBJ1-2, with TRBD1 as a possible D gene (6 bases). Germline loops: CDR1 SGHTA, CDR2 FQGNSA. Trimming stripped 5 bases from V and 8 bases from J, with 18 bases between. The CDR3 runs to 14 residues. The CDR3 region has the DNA TGTGCCAGCAGCCTCCGGGGGGGGGCGGAAGGCTACACCTTC. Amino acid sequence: CASSLRGGAEGYTF.

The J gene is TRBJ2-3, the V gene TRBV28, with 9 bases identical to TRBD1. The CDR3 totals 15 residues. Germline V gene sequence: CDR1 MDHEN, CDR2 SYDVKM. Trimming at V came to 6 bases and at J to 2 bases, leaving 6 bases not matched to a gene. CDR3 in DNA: TGTGCCAGCAGATACCGGGACAGGGCCACAGATACGCAGTATTTT. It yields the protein CASRYRDRATDTQYF.

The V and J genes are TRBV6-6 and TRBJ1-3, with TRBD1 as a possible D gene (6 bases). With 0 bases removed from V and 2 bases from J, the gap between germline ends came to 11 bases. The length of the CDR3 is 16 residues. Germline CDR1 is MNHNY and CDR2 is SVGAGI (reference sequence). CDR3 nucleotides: TGTGCCAGCAGTTACTCGCGGGGGGCAACTGGAAACACCATATATTTT. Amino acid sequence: CASSYSRGATGNTIYF.

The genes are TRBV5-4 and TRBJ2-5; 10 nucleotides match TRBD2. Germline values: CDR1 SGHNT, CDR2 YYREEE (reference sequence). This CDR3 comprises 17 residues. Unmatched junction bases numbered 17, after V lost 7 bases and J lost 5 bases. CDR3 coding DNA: TGTGCCAGCGCCCATCGGGCAGCGGGGGGGCCGAAGGAGACCCAGTACTTC. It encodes CASAHRAAGGPKETQYF.

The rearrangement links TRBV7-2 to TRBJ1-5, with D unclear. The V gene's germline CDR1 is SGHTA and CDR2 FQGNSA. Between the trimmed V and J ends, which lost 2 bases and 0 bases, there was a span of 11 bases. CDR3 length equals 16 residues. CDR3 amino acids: CASSLLGVDSNQPQHF. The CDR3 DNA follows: TGTGCCAGCAGCTTACTAGGAGTTGATAGCAATCAGCCCCAGCATTTT. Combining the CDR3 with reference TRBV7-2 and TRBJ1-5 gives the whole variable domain GAGVSQSPSNKVTEKGKDVELRCDPISGHTALYWYRQSLGQGLEFLIYFQGNSAPDKSGLPSDRFSAERTGGSVSTLTIQRTQQEDSAVYLCASSLLGVDSNQPQHFGDGTRLSIL.